Listed below are T cell receptor beta chains from one sample, sequenced in a study of cytomegalovirus exposure and HLA in healthy donors. Sequencing used immunoSEQ multiplex PCR; TCRdb keeps in-frame clones, though not all of them. The data show 110,000 to 150,000 clones, with about three quarters seen just once and 1.7% held by the top ten. The specimen was PBMCs. The source is a woman aged 25-40 years in good health and CMV-seronegative. Each CDR3 is given with its conserved first and last residue. D genes are given only for firm matches. Clone size is given for some rows only: seen once, a few or many times, or a class if the clone is expanded.

v_call	d_call	clone_size	j_call	cdr3_aa	cdr3_nt
TRBV7-2	TRBD2	NA	TRBJ2-1	CASSLAGLAGGEQFF	TGTGCCAGCAGCTTAGCGGGACTAGCGGGGGGAGAGCAGTTCTTC
TRBV7-6	TRBD1	NA	TRBJ2-5	CATHRGSQETQYF	TGTGCCACCCACAGGGGGTCCCAAGAGACCCAGTACTTC
TRBV19	NA	NA	TRBJ1-5	CASSLIYPGLDQPQHF	TGTGCCAGTAGCCTTATTTACCCAGGGCTCGATCAGCCCCAGCATTTT
TRBV18	NA	NA	TRBJ1-4	CASSPDAASIGKLFF	TGTGCCAGCTCACCTGACGCCGCGTCCATCGGGAAACTGTTTTTT
TRBV6-4	NA	NA	TRBJ2-3	CASSPWERDICTDTQYF	TGTGCCAGCAGTCCATGGGAGAGGGACATCTGCACAGATACGCAGTATTTT
TRBV30	NA	NA	TRBJ1-1	CAWSEPGEAFF	TGTGCCTGGAGTGAACCGGGAGAAGCTTTCTTT
TRBV5-4	NA	NA	TRBJ1-1	CASSLSTEAFF	TGTGCCAGCAGCCTTTCGACTGAAGCTTTCTTT
TRBV7-2	NA	NA	TRBJ2-3	CASSLAPGSGTDTQYF	TGTGCCAGCAGCTTAGCGCCCGGGTCGGGCACAGATACGCAGTATTTT
TRBV25-1	NA	NA	TRBJ1-6	CASSEQGRSPLHF	TGTGCCAGCAGTGAGCAGGGGCGGTCACCCCTCCACTTT
TRBV5-1	TRBD1	NA	TRBJ1-4	CASRAKTGTENEKLFF	TGCGCCAGCAGGGCAAAAACCGGGACAGAGAATGAAAAACTGTTTTTT
TRBV6-1	TRBD1	NA	TRBJ1-2	CASSVRRTGGYGYTF	TGTGCCAGCAGTGTCCGCCGGACAGGGGGCTATGGCTACACCTTC
TRBV15	NA	NA	TRBJ1-5	CATSRDGAGVSNQPQHF	TGTGCCACCAGCAGAGATGGTGCCGGGGTCAGCAATCAGCCCCAGCATTTT
TRBV5-1	TRBD2	NA	TRBJ2-5	CASSIEAGGEETQYF	TGCGCCAGCAGCATAGAAGCGGGGGGGGAGGAGACCCAGTACTTC
TRBV4-1	TRBD2	NA	TRBJ2-1	CASSPGLAGGPWYNEQFF	TGCGCCAGCAGCCCGGGACTAGCGGGGGGGCCCTGGTACAATGAGCAGTTCTTC
TRBV28	NA	NA	TRBJ1-5	CASSSEDTSNQPQHF	TGTGCCAGCAGCTCCGAAGACACTTCCAATCAGCCCCAGCATTTT
TRBV5-1	TRBD1	NA	TRBJ1-1	CASSLGDRGLNTEAFF	TGCGCCAGCAGCTTGGGTGACAGGGGCCTGAACACTGAAGCTTTCTTT
TRBV6-5	NA	NA	TRBJ2-6	CASSSSGANVLTF	TGTGCCAGCAGTTCATCTGGGGCCAACGTCCTGACTTTC
TRBV7-8	TRBD1	few	TRBJ1-2	CASSLAHGQGNGYTF	TGTGCCAGCAGCTTAGCTCACGGACAGGGGAATGGCTACACCTTC
TRBV5-4	NA	NA	TRBJ2-1	CASSLSDNEQFF	TGTGCCAGCAGCTTAAGCGACAATGAGCAGTTCTTC
TRBV9	NA	NA	TRBJ2-7	CASSVALGQYYEQYF	TGTGCCAGCAGCGTAGCCTTAGGACAGTACTACGAGCAGTACTTC
TRBV4-3	NA	NA	TRBJ1-5	CASSQRQGNQPQHF	TGCGCCAGCAGCCAAAGACAGGGCAATCAGCCCCAGCATTTT
TRBV7-6	NA	NA	TRBJ1-1	CASSLSARGSEEAFF	TGTGCCAGCAGCTTATCGGCCAGGGGTTCTGAAGAAGCTTTCTTT
TRBV2	TRBD2	NA	TRBJ2-1	CASSPGTSYNEQFF	TGTGCCAGCAGTCCCGGGACTAGCTACAATGAGCAGTTCTTC
TRBV28	NA	NA	TRBJ2-7	CASSSYSRVNYEQYF	TGTGCCAGCAGTTCTTACAGTCGAGTGAACTACGAGCAGTACTTC
TRBV29-1	TRBD1	NA	TRBJ2-1	CSVDGFDRGSSISYNEQFF	TGCAGCGTTGACGGGTTTGACAGGGGATCCTCAATATCCTACAATGAGCAGTTCTTC
TRBV19	NA	NA	TRBJ1-1	CATSDWGPEAFF	TGTGCCACGTCCGATTGGGGCCCTGAAGCTTTCTTT